The rows below give T cell receptor beta chains drawn from one sample of a study of T cell clusters in autoimmune cytopenias. Reanalyzing the multiplex PCR reads, TCRdb keeps one entry per CDR3 protein, without DNA. Here the sample table reports about 7,100 distinct CDR3 sequences. The same sample was also used in a study of T cell repertoires in aging, cancer and after chemotherapy.

Sequencing was carried out using peripheral blood. Receptors were obtained from a human donor in good health. The CDR3 runs from the conserved cysteine through the conserved F or W. Fields, in order: clone size, J gene, V gene, CDR3 protein. Size is omitted from some rows. Given values are once, few, many or a class for expanded clones.

NA	TRBJ2-1	TRBV7-2	CASRGQGGSTYNEQFF
NA	TRBJ2-1	TRBV6-6	CASSYSGTAGVYNEQFF
medium-sized	TRBJ1-2	TRBV19	CASSFPTGWSYGYTF
NA	TRBJ2-1	TRBV7-6	CASSVGTSLYNEQFF
NA	TRBJ1-1	TRBV12-3/TRBV12-4	CASSLLAPNTEAFF
NA	TRBJ2-3	TRBV6-2/TRBV6-3	CASSPGVSDTQYF
medium-sized	TRBJ2-7	TRBV6-5	CASGTGSTYEQYF
medium-sized	TRBJ1-1	TRBV6-2/TRBV6-3	CASSSGLGDTEAFF
NA	TRBJ1-3	TRBV5-6	CASSLSGFGNTIYF
NA	TRBJ1-4	TRBV6-5	CASSGDATNEKLFF
NA	TRBJ2-5	TRBV6-1	CASSESYYRQETQYF
NA	TRBJ2-3	TRBV6-5	CASMSRGLGRSDTQYF
NA	TRBJ1-2	TRBV12-3/TRBV12-4	CASSLRTLGGYTF
NA	TRBJ2-4	TRBV7-9	CASSLGAGLAKNIQYF
NA	TRBJ2-1	TRBV10-3	CAISWTGVKYNEQFF
medium-sized	TRBJ2-7	TRBV5-5	CASSLGPGGPSFEQYF
medium-sized	TRBJ2-3	TRBV5-4	CASSKETSGVRDTQYF
NA	TRBJ2-7	TRBV20-1	CSARETSGGLYSYEQYF
medium-sized	TRBJ1-2	TRBV6-1	CASSEDGTGGYGYTF
medium-sized	TRBJ2-2	TRBV5-4	CASSLGGSGELFF
NA	TRBJ1-1	TRBV27	CASSNRGVYTEAFF
NA	TRBJ2-3	TRBV12-3/TRBV12-4	CASSFHRGRSTDTQYF
NA	TRBJ1-1	TRBV19	CASSPGWGRNTEAFF
medium-sized	TRBJ2-7	TRBV12-3/TRBV12-4	CASSRTSGGYEQYF
NA	TRBJ1-4	TRBV19	CATSGTANEKLFF
medium-sized	TRBJ2-3	TRBV5-4	CASSPGPLLEADTQYF
NA	TRBJ1-5	TRBV19	CASSGGGGRQPQHF
medium-sized	TRBJ2-1	TRBV6-6	CASNAGGPNEQFF
NA	TRBJ1-6	TRBV12-3/TRBV12-4	CASSNKGTYNSPLHF
medium-sized	TRBJ2-1	TRBV5-5	CASSLGPGQGHEQFF
medium-sized	TRBJ2-5	TRBV5-4	CASSRTTSPGETQYF
NA	TRBJ2-3	TRBV6-1	CASSTAGAGGSTDTQYF
medium-sized	TRBJ1-2	TRBV29-1	CSVWTGSSGYTF
NA	TRBJ1-4	TRBV5-1	CASSHRMEGNEKLFF
medium-sized	TRBJ1-6	TRBV6-1	CASSEDRGYSPLHF
NA	TRBJ2-1	TRBV7-6	CASSLGTGEQFF